These 25 T cell receptor beta chains came from one sample sequenced in a study of cytomegalovirus exposure and HLA in healthy donors. Clones were read by immunoSEQ multiplex PCR, and TCRdb kept only the in-frame ones, dropping some. Here the sample spans approximately 65,000 clones, nearly 96% being singletons. Sample: PBMCs. The receptors derive from a young woman in good health and CMV-seropositive.

This clone was observed once. The J gene is TRBJ2-6, the V gene TRBV19; the match to TRBD1 covers 9 bases. Germline lookup yields CDR1 LNHDA and CDR2 SQIVND (reference sequence). CDR3 length equals 16 residues. Germline trimming cut 6 bases from V and 3 bases from J; bases unmatched to any gene: 6. The CDR3: CASSPRTGVGANVLTF. CDR3 sequence (DNA): TGTGCCAGTAGCCCTAGGACAGGGGTTGGGGCCAACGTCCTGACTTTC.

The sample holds one count of this clone. This sequence joins TRBV7-9 and TRBJ2-7, with a weak D call TRBD2 (6 bases). V was cut by 4 bases and J by 12 bases, with 19 bases left in between. CDR3 length: 13 amino acids. Germline V gene sequence: CDR1 SEHNR, CDR2 FQNEAQ (reference sequence). The CDR3 sequence: CASSSPNTGVVYF. DNA of the CDR3: TGTGCCAGCAGCTCCCCTAATACGGGGGTTGTGTACTTC.

This chain links TRBV5-1 with TRBJ2-3, with 12 positions matching TRBD2. This CDR3 region has 16 residues. With 5 bases clipped from V and 0 bases from J, the junction kept 4 bases outside the gene matches. Looked up from germline, CDR1 is SGHRS and CDR2 is YFSETQ. The CDR3 DNA reads as TGCGCCAGCAGTTCCGGGACTAGCGGGAGCACAGATACGCAGTATTTT. This gives the protein CASSSGTSGSTDTQYF.

This rearrangement joins TRBV29-1 to TRBJ2-1; the match to TRBD2 covers 10 bases. Per the germline V gene, CDR1 is SQVTM and CDR2 is ANQGSEA. The trim removed 6 bases at V and 4 bases at J, leaving 6 bases unmatched. The CDR3 spans 14 residues. CDR3 DNA: TGCAGCGTGGAAAGACTAGCGGGTTACAATGAGCAGTTCTTC. It encodes CSVERLAGYNEQFF.

This clone was recorded only once. The J gene is TRBJ1-4, the V gene TRBV14; 7 bases agree with TRBD1. J was trimmed by 8 bases and V by 5 bases; bases with no gene match: 11. Germline assignment: CDR1 SGHDN and CDR2 FVKESK. This CDR3 spans 15 amino acids. The CDR3 coding sequence is TGTGCCAGCAGCGCAAACAGGGGCTCTGGGGAAAAACTGTTTTTT. It translates to CASSANRGSGEKLFF.

This chain uses TRBV7-3 with TRBJ1-1; D gene uncertain. From germline, CDR1 is SGHTA and CDR2 FQGTGA. CDR3 size: 16 residues. Trimming took 2 bases from V and 0 from J, leaving 13 bases between them. Here the CDR3 reads CASSLFGVNMNTEAFF. CDR3 bases: TGTGCCAGCAGCTTATTCGGGGTTAACATGAACACTGAAGCTTTCTTT.

The genes are TRBV5-1 and TRBJ1-1; TRBD1 matches at 8 bases. Germline V gives CDR1 SGHRS, CDR2 YFSETQ. Trimming at V came to 4 bases and at J to 0 bases, leaving 5 bases not matched to a gene. The CDR3 consists of 15 residues. The CDR3: CASSPPGQVNTEAFF. CDR3 in DNA: TGCGCCAGCAGCCCGCCGGGACAGGTGAACACTGAAGCTTTCTTT.

The chain links TRBV7-2 to TRBJ2-2; D may be TRBD2 (5 bases). This CDR3 is 15 amino acids long. Germline-derived CDR1 and CDR2 are SGHTA and FQGNSA. Trimming left V 1 base short and J 0 bases short, with 6 bases between. CDR3 coding DNA: TGTGCCAGCAGCTTAGAACTAGCGAACACCGGGGAGCTGTTTTTT. Protein product: CASSLELANTGELFF.

The chain is built from TRBV27 and TRBJ2-5, with 13 bases that match TRBD2. Germline CDR1 is MNHEY and CDR2 is SMNVEV (reference sequence). With 7 bases clipped from V and 5 bases from J, the junction kept 7 bases outside the gene matches. The CDR3 is 15 amino acids. Written as DNA, the CDR3 is TGTGCCAGCAAAGGACTAGCGGGAGACTGGGAGACCCAGTACTTC. It codes for CASKGLAGDWETQYF.

The chain joins TRBV5-1 to TRBJ2-3; maybe TRBD1 (5 bases). CDR1 is SGHRS, CDR2 YFSETQ, per germline. Deletions cut 0 bases from V and 6 bases from J, with 14 bases between. The CDR3 runs 15 residues. The CDR3 reads CASSLEGQGSDTQYF. The CDR3 DNA reads TGCGCCAGCAGCTTGGAAGGGCAGGGCAGCGATACGCAGTATTTT.

The V call is TRBV5-1, the J call TRBJ2-1; D ambiguous. The CDR3 length is 11 residues. The V and J ends lost 5 bases and 5 bases respectively, with 5 bases between them. CDR1 is SGHRS, CDR2 YFSETQ, per germline. CDR3 sequence reads: CASSLHNEQFF. The CDR3, as DNA: TGCGCCAGCAGTCTACACAATGAGCAGTTCTTC.

J is TRBJ2-1 and V is TRBV27, with 9 positions matching TRBD1. Germline CDR1 and CDR2: MNHEY and SMNVEV (reference sequence). V was clipped by 4 bases and J by 3 bases; unmatched bases: 13. This CDR3 is built from 18 residues. Here the CDR3 reads CASSSYTSRTGDYNEQFF. DNA of the CDR3: TGTGCCAGCAGTTCTTACACCTCCCGGACAGGGGACTACAATGAGCAGTTCTTC.

The V and J genes are TRBV15 and TRBJ2-7; D not resolved. The CDR3 totals 14 residues. V lost 3 bases and J 4 bases, leaving 13 bases between the germline ends. Germline CDR1 reads LNHNV; CDR2 reads YYDKDF (reference sequence). The CDR3 nucleotides are TGTGCCACCAGCAGTCTGGCGGAGCGATACGAGCAGTACTTC. It codes for CATSSLAERYEQYF.

The chain joins TRBV6-6 to TRBJ1-2; 7 bases are a match to TRBD1. The CDR3 totals 13 residues. Germline V gene data show CDR1 as MNHNY and CDR2 as SVGAGI (reference sequence). Trimming at V came to 4 bases and at J to 4 bases, leaving 3 bases not matched to a gene. CDR3 sequence (DNA): TGTGCCAGCAGTTCATGGACAGGCTATGGCTACACCTTC. Its protein product is CASSSWTGYGYTF.

With respect to this clone: Different DNA sequences within this sample yield the same CDR3. J is TRBJ2-7 and V is TRBV5-1; D perhaps matches TRBD2 (5 bases). The V end lost 4 bases, the J end lost 7 bases, and 9 bases lay between the germline ends. There are 11 residues in the CDR3. Germline V gene data show CDR1 as SGHRS and CDR2 as YFSETQ. CDR3 bases: TGCGCCAGCAGCCTAACGGGAGAGCAGTACTTC. It is translated as CASSLTGEQYF.

The chain carries TRBV9 and TRBJ2-1; TRBD2 matches 8 bases. This CDR3 has 17 amino acids. Germline assignment: CDR1 SGDLS and CDR2 YYNGEE. J gave up 3 bases and V 1 base, and 9 bases lay outside the gene matches. CDR3 region: CASSVTSGRLGYNEQFF. Written as DNA, the CDR3 is TGTGCCAGCAGCGTAACTAGCGGAAGGCTTGGCTACAATGAGCAGTTCTTC. Complete variable domain (other parts from reference TRBV9 and TRBJ2-1): DSGVTQTPKHLITATGQRVTLRCSPRSGDLSVYWYQQSLDQGLQFLIQYYNGEERAKGNILERFSAQQFPDLHSELNLSSLELGDSALYFCASSVTSGRLGYNEQFFGPGTRLTVL.

The chain couples TRBV7-2 to TRBJ2-1, with 12 nucleotides matching TRBD2. The CDR3 is made up of 17 amino acids. The germline CDR1 and CDR2 sequences are SGHTA and FQGNSA. Germline trimming cut 1 base from V and 1 base from J; bases unmatched to any gene: 2. The DNA for the CDR3 is TGTGCCAGCAGCTTAGGACTAGCGGGAGTGTCCTACAATGAGCAGTTCTTC. This gives the protein CASSLGLAGVSYNEQFF.

The V gene is TRBV4-3, the J gene TRBJ1-1; 7 nucleotides align to TRBD1. The CDR3 covers 13 residues. V was pared by 4 bases and J by 2 bases, with 1 base of the junction left unmatched. Germline V CDR1 and CDR2: LGHNA, YSLEER. CDR3 sequence reads: CASSRQGNTEAFF. CDR3 DNA sequence: TGCGCCAGCAGCCGACAGGGCAACACTGAAGCTTTCTTT.

The rearrangement joins TRBV25-1 to TRBJ2-1, with 7 bases matching TRBD1. CDR3 length: 17 residues. Germline CDR1 is MGHDK and CDR2 is SYGVNS. V shed 5 bases and J 8 bases; nucleotides not matched to a gene: 18. The DNA of the CDR3 is TGTGCCAGCAGTACGTCTGAGAAGGGGGCGTCAATTCATGAGCAGTTCTTC. Its protein product is CASSTSEKGASIHEQFF.

The chain links TRBV21-1 to TRBJ2-1; the table's TRBD2 call for D was not verified on the DNA. TRBV21-1 represents a pseudogene. The CDR3 length is 18 residues. The CDR3: CASSLIPGLLFSYNEQFF. For the CDR3, the DNA is TGTGCCAGCAGCTTAATACCGGGACTCTTATTCTCCTACAATGAGCAGTTCTTC.

V gene TRBV10-3 combines with J gene TRBJ2-7; possibly TRBD2 for D (5 bases). V was shortened by 3 bases and J by 0 bases, with 12 bases between the two germline ends. This CDR3 is built from 15 residues. Per germline, CDR1 ENHRY and CDR2 SYGVKD. The CDR3 coding sequence is TGTGCCATCAGTGACCCAGCGGCAAGCTCCTACGAGCAGTACTTC. Amino acids: CAISDPAASSYEQYF.

The chain links TRBV23-1 to TRBJ2-5, with 11 bases that match TRBD1. TRBV23-1 is known as an ORF, though its function is uncertain. This CDR3 comprises 15 residues. Trimming removed 4 bases from V and 3 bases from J; junction bases left unmatched: 4. CDR3 nucleotide sequence: TGCGCCAGCAGTCGAGGACAGGGGGCTAAAGAGACCCAGTACTTC. Its protein is CASSRGQGAKETQYF.

V gene TRBV19 combines with J gene TRBJ2-6, with D perhaps TRBD1 (6 bases). Germline values: CDR1 LNHDA, CDR2 SQIVND (reference sequence). V dropped 5 bases and J dropped 0 bases, with 23 bases sitting between them. The CDR3 covers 20 residues. This CDR3 is CASSFRLARDTLSGANVLTF. DNA of the CDR3: TGTGCCAGTAGTTTTAGGCTGGCCCGGGACACCCTCTCTGGGGCCAACGTCCTGACTTTC.

The chain recombines TRBV19 with TRBJ2-3; 7 bases agree with TRBD2. This CDR3 is built from 17 residues. Trimming removed 3 bases from V and 2 bases from J; junction bases left unmatched: 11. Germline CDR1 LNHDA, CDR2 SQIVND (reference sequence). Here the CDR3 reads CASSMVPSGGVTDTQYF. CDR3 DNA sequence: TGTGCCAGTAGTATGGTGCCTAGCGGAGGCGTCACAGATACGCAGTATTTT.

This chain joins TRBV11-3 and TRBJ2-1, with a tentative D call TRBD2 (6 bases). The CDR3 consists of 13 residues. Deletions cut 7 bases from V and 6 bases from J, with 13 bases between. Germline V CDR1 and CDR2: SGHNT, YENEEA. The CDR3 region has the DNA TGTGCCAGCACCACTACTAGCAGCAATGAGCAGTTCTTC. This gives the protein CASTTTSSNEQFF.